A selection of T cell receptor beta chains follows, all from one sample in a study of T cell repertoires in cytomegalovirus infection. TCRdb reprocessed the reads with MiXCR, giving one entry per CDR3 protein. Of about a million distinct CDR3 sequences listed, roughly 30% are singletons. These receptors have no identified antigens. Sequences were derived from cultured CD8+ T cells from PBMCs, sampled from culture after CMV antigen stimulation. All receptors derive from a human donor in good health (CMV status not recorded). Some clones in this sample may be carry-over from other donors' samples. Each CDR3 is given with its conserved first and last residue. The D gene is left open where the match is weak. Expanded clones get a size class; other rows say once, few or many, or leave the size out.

CASSLAPPPGYQNIQYF,TGTGCCAGCAGTTTAGCCCCCCCCCCGGGATATCAAAACATTCAGTACTTC,TRBV12-3/TRBV12-4,TRBJ2-4,-,-
CATPYTFGELFF,TGTGCCACCCCTTATACCTTCGGGGAGCTGTTTTTT,TRBV7-9,TRBJ2-2,-,few
CASSYSDSPGLDYANTGELFF,TGTGCCAGCAGTTACTCGGATAGTCCGGGACTAGATTATGCGAACACCGGGGAGCTGTTTTTT,TRBV6-6,TRBJ2-2,TRBD2,few
CASSGRGVKGTQETQYF,TGTGCCAGCAGCGGCAGAGGGGTGAAAGGGACCCAAGAGACCCAGTACTTC,TRBV13,TRBJ2-5,-,-
CASSSAGGSQLYQETQYF,TGTGCCAGCTCTTCGGCAGGTGGCAGCCAACTGTACCAAGAGACCCAGTACTTC,TRBV7-2,TRBJ2-5,-,many
CASSSSFGAKNIQYF,TGTGCCAGCAGCTCGTCTTTCGGAGCCAAAAACATTCAGTACTTC,TRBV7-9,TRBJ2-4,-,few
CASSLKGAGIQYF,TGTGCCAGCAGTTTAAAGGGGGCTGGCATTCAGTACTTC,TRBV27,TRBJ2-4,TRBD1,few
CASSPDGGGGNEQFF,TGCGCCAGCAGCCCGGACGGCGGGGGGGGGAATGAGCAGTTCTTC,TRBV4-1,TRBJ2-1,TRBD2,-
CASSPYRVQETQYF,TGTGCCAGCAGTCCCTACAGGGTTCAAGAGACCCAGTACTTC,TRBV6-5,TRBJ2-5,-,-
CASSFLGTELYEQYF,TGTGCCAGCAGCTTTCTGGGGACAGAGCTCTACGAGCAGTACTTC,TRBV7-6,TRBJ2-7,TRBD1,-
CASSFEGQGREKLFF,TGTGCCAGCAGCTTCGAGGGACAGGGACGTGAAAAACTGTTTTTT,TRBV7-9,TRBJ1-4,TRBD1,few
CASSQRGVTEAFF,TGTGCCAGCAGCCAGCGGGGAGTCACTGAAGCTTTCTTT,TRBV14,TRBJ1-1,-,-
CASSLDIREADTQYF,TGTGCCAGCAGCTTGGATATCAGGGAAGCAGATACGCAGTATTTT,TRBV5-4,TRBJ2-3,-,-
CSAFPPGTDEQYF,TGCAGTGCTTTCCCCCCCGGGACAGACGAGCAGTACTTC,TRBV20-1,TRBJ2-7,TRBD1,-
CASSEILTFTDTQYF,TGTGCCAGCAGTGAAATCCTGACATTCACAGATACGCAGTATTTT,TRBV2,TRBJ2-3,-,-
CASSLLAAGGPSNEQFF,TGCGCCAGCAGCTTGTTAGCAGCGGGGGGGCCCTCGAATGAGCAGTTCTTC,TRBV5-1,TRBJ2-1,TRBD2,-
CASSLGPGGNTGELFF,TGTGCCAGCAGCTTAGGTCCAGGGGGGAACACCGGGGAGCTGTTTTTT,TRBV7-9,TRBJ2-2,TRBD1,few
CASRQLAEISYEQYF,TGTGCCAGCAGACAACTAGCGGAGATCTCCTACGAGCAGTACTTC,TRBV6-5,TRBJ2-7,TRBD2,few
CSARDLGQGDTDTQYF,TGCAGTGCTAGAGATCTCGGACAGGGGGATACAGATACGCAGTATTTT,TRBV20-1,TRBJ2-3,TRBD1,few
CASSLTEIYEQYF,TGTGCCAGCAGTTTAACGGAGATCTACGAGCAGTACTTC,TRBV12-3/TRBV12-4,TRBJ2-7,-,few
CASSYEESATNEKLFF,TGTGCCAGCAGTTACGAGGAGAGTGCAACTAATGAAAAACTGTTTTTT,TRBV6-5,TRBJ1-4,-,many
CASSLSADQPQHF,TGTGCCAGCAGTTTATCCGCGGATCAGCCCCAGCATTTT,TRBV27,TRBJ1-5,-,-
CASTSPDMNTEAFF,TGTGCCAGCACCTCCCCGGACATGAACACTGAAGCTTTCTTT,TRBV6-6,TRBJ1-1,-,-
CASSFLITVDRTSSYNSPLHF,TGTGCCAGCAGTTTTCTCATAACCGTAGACAGGACTAGCTCCTATAATTCACCCCTCCACTTT,TRBV12-3/TRBV12-4,TRBJ1-6,-,-
CASRVLGRETGELFF,TGTGCCAGCAGAGTCCTCGGTCGGGAGACCGGGGAGCTGTTTTTT,TRBV7-9,TRBJ2-2,-,many
CASSFFGLSTGELFF,TGTGCCAGCAGCTTCTTTGGCCTATCCACCGGGGAGCTGTTTTTT,TRBV11-2,TRBJ2-2,-,few
CASSLGGDEIYEQYF,TGTGCCAGCAGCTTGGGGGGGGACGAGATCTACGAGCAGTACTTC,TRBV7-6,TRBJ2-7,TRBD2,-
CASSPHGGNTGELFF,TGTGCCAGCAGCCCGCACGGGGGCAACACCGGGGAGCTGTTTTTT,TRBV14,TRBJ2-2,-,few
CASSQGLGGNTEAFF,TGCGCCAGCAGCCAAGGCCTCGGGGGGAACACTGAAGCTTTCTTT,TRBV4-1,TRBJ1-1,-,-
CASSYSGTPTNEQFF,TGTGCCAGCAGTTACTCCGGGACACCAACCAATGAGCAGTTCTTC,TRBV6-5,TRBJ2-1,-,-
CASSYLSGGETQYF,TGTGCCAGCAGCTATCTGAGCGGGGGGGAGACCCAGTACTTC,TRBV7-8,TRBJ2-5,TRBD2,many
CASSYFGGARTGELFF,TGTGCCAGCAGTTACTTCGGGGGGGCGCGGACCGGGGAGCTGTTTTTT,TRBV6-8,TRBJ2-2,TRBD2,-
CASSLGTTSWETQYF,TGTGCCAGCAGCTTAGGGACCACGTCTTGGGAGACCCAGTACTTC,TRBV7-2,TRBJ2-5,-,-
CSATLNYGYTF,TGCAGTGCTACCCTTAACTATGGCTACACCTTC,TRBV20-1,TRBJ1-2,-,few
CASSPHEGPGNTIYF,TGCGCCAGCAGCCCCCACGAAGGGCCTGGAAACACCATATATTTT,TRBV5-1,TRBJ1-3,-,-
CSAREGLTYGYTF,TGCAGTGCTAGAGAGGGCCTGACCTATGGCTACACCTTC,TRBV20-1,TRBJ1-2,-,-
CASSPPPGDGANVLTF,TGTGCCAGCAGCCCGCCCCCTGGGGACGGGGCCAACGTCCTGACTTTC,TRBV14,TRBJ2-6,-,many
CASRVGLNTEAFF,TGTGCCAGCAGAGTGGGGCTGAACACTGAAGCTTTCTTT,TRBV7-2,TRBJ1-1,-,many
CASSIDLWGSSKMGSYEQYF,TGTGCCAGTAGTATAGATCTATGGGGCTCCTCGAAGATGGGCTCCTACGAGCAGTACTTC,TRBV19,TRBJ2-7,-,few
CATSDETGDGYTF,TGTGCCACCAGTGATGAGACAGGGGATGGCTACACCTTC,TRBV24-1,TRBJ1-2,TRBD1,-
CASSTEAGGKGDQPQHF,TGTGCCAGCAGCACAGAGGCAGGGGGCAAGGGCGATCAGCCCCAGCATTTT,TRBV7-2,TRBJ1-5,TRBD1,many
CASTPSVGGSGGYTF,TGTGCCAGCACCCCAAGTGTAGGAGGTTCAGGAGGCTACACCTTC,TRBV7-9,TRBJ1-2,-,few
CASSNTLGTGVYNEQFF,TGTGCCAGCTCGAATACCCTCGGGACTGGCGTGTACAATGAGCAGTTCTTC,TRBV2,TRBJ2-1,-,-
CASSLPGLNEQFF,TGTGCCAGCAGTTTACCCGGGCTCAATGAGCAGTTCTTC,TRBV28,TRBJ2-1,-,many
CASSPTGARTEAFF,TGTGCCAGCAGTCCGACAGGGGCGCGCACTGAAGCTTTCTTT,TRBV12-3/TRBV12-4,TRBJ1-1,TRBD1,many
CASSPGQGSDSPLHF,TGTGCCAGCAGCCCCGGACAGGGTTCGGATTCACCCCTCCACTTT,TRBV7-6,TRBJ1-6,TRBD1,-
CASSLVQRGIDEQFF,TGTGCCAGCAGCTTAGTCCAGCGGGGGATCGATGAGCAGTTCTTC,TRBV7-9,TRBJ2-1,TRBD2,-
CASSVVDLGGTEAFF,TGTGCCAGCAGCGTAGTAGACCTGGGGGGCACTGAAGCTTTCTTT,TRBV9,TRBJ1-1,-,few
CASSLGAGESSYNEQFF,TGTGCCAGCAGCTTAGGTGCCGGCGAGAGCTCCTACAATGAGCAGTTCTTC,TRBV7-6,TRBJ2-1,-,many